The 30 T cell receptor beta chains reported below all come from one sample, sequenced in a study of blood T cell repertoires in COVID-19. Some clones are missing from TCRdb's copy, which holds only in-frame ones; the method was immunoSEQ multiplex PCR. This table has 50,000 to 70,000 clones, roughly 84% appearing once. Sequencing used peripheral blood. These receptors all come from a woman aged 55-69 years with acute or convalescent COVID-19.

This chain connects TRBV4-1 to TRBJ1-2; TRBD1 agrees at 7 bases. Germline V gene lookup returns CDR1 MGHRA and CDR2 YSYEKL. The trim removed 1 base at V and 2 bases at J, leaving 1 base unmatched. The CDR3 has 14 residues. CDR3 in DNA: TGCGCCAGCAGCCAAGGGGACAGCAACTATGGCTACACCTTC. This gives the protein CASSQGDSNYGYTF.

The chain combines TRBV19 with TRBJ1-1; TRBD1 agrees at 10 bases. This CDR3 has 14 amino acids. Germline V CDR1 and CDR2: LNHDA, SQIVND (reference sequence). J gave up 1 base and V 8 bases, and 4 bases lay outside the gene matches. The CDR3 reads CASYRDRGNTEAFF. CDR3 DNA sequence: TGTGCCAGTTACCGGGACAGGGGGAACACTGAAGCTTTCTTT.

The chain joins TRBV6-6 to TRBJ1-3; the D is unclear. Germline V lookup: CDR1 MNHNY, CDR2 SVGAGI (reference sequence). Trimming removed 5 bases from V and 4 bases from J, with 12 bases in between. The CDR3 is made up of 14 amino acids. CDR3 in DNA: TGTGCCAGCAGTGCCAACAGTGGGGGAAACACCATATATTTT. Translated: CASSANSGGNTIYF.

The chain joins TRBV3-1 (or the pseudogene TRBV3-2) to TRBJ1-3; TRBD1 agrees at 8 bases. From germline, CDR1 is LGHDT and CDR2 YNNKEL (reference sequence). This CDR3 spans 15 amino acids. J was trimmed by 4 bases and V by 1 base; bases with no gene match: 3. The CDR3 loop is CASSQGRGRGNTIYF. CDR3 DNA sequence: TGTGCCAGCAGCCAAGGCAGGGGGCGAGGAAACACCATATATTTT.

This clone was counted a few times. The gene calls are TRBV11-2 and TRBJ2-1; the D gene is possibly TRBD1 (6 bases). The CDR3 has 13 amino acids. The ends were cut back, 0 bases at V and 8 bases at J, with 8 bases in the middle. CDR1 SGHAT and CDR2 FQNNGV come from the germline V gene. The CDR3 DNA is TGTGCCAGCAGCTTAGACAGGGGTCATGAGCAGTTCTTC. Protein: CASSLDRGHEQFF.

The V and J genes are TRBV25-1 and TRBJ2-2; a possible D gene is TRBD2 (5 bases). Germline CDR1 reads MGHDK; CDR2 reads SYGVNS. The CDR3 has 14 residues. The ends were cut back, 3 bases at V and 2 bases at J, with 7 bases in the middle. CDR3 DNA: TGTGCCAGCAGTGAGAGGGTCAACACCGGGGAGCTGTTTTTT. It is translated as CASSERVNTGELFF.

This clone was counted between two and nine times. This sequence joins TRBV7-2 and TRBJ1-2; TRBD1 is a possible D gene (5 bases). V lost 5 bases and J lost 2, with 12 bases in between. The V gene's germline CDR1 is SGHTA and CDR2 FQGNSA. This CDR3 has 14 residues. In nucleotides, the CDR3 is TGTGCCAGCAGCGTAACACAGGCAAACTATGGCTACACCTTC. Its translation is CASSVTQANYGYTF.

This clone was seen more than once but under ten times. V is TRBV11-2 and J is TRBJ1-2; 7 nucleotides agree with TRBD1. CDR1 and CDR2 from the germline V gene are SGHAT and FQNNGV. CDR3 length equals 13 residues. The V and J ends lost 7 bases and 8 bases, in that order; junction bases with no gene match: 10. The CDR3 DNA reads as TGTGCCAGCACCCTCACAGGAGGGGGCGGCTACACCTTC. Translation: CASTLTGGGGYTF.

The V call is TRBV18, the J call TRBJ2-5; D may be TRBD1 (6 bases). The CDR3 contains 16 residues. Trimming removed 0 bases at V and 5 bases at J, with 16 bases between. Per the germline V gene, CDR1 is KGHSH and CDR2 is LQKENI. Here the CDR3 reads CASSPPGTPGGETQYF. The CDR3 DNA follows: TGTGCCAGCTCACCACCCGGGACACCGGGTGGGGAGACCCAGTACTTC.

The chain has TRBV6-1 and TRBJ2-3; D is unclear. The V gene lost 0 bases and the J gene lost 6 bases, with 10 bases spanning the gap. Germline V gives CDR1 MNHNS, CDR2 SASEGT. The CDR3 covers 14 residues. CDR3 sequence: CASSEASVSDTQYF. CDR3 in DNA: TGTGCCAGCAGTGAAGCTTCAGTGTCGGATACGCAGTATTTT.

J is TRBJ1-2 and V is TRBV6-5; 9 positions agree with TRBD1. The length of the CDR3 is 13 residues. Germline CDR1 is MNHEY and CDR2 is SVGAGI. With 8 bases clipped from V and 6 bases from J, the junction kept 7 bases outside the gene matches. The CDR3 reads CASARDREDGYTF. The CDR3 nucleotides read TGTGCCAGCGCCCGGGACAGGGAGGATGGCTACACCTTC.

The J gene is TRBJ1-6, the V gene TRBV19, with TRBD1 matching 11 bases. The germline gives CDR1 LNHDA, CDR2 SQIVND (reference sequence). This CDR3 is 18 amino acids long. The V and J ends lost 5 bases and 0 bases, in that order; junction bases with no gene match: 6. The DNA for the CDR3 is TGTGCCAGTAGTTCAGGGACAGGGGGAAGCTCCTATAATTCACCCCTCCACTTT. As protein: CASSSGTGGSSYNSPLHF.

The CDR3 nucleotides are TGTGCCAGCAGCGTAGATCACGGCGGGAAGAACAATGAGCAGTTCTTC. As protein: CASSVDHGGKNNEQFF. The chain couples TRBV9 to TRBJ2-1; TRBD2 might be the D (6 bases). Per germline, CDR1 SGDLS and CDR2 YYNGEE. The length of the CDR3 is 16 residues. V lost 0 bases and J lost 5, with 15 bases in between. Looking up the rest from reference TRBV9 and TRBJ2-1 gives the full variable domain: DSGVTQTPKHLITATGQRVTLRCSPRSGDLSVYWYQQSLDQGLQFLIQYYNGEERAKGNILERFSAQQFPDLHSELNLSSLELGDSALYFCASSVDHGGKNNEQFFGPGTRLTVL.

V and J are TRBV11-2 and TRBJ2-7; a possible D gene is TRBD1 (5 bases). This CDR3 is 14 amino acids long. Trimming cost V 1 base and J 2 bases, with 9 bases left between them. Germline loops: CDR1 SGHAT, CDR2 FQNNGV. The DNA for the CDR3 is TGTGCCAGCAGCTTAGTGAGCAGGGCCTACGAGCAGTACTTC. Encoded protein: CASSLVSRAYEQYF.

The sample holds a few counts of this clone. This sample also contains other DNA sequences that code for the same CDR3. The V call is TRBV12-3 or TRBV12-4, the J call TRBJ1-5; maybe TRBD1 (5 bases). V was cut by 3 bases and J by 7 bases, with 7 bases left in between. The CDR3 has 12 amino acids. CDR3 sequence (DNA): TGTGCCAGCAGTTTGGGACTACAGCCCCAGCATTTT. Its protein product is CASSLGLQPQHF.

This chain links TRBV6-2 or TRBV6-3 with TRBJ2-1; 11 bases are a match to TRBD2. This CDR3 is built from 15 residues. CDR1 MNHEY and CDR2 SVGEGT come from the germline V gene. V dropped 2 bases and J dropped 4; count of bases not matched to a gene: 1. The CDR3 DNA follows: TGTGCCAGCAGTTACGCTAGCGGGGGGTACAATGAGCAGTTCTTC. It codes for CASSYASGGYNEQFF.

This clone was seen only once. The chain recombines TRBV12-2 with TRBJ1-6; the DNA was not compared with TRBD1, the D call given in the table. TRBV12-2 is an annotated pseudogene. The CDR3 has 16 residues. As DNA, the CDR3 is TGTGCAAGTCGCTTAGAGAGACATCTCCTTAATTCACCCCTCCACTTT. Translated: CASRLERHLLNSPLHF.

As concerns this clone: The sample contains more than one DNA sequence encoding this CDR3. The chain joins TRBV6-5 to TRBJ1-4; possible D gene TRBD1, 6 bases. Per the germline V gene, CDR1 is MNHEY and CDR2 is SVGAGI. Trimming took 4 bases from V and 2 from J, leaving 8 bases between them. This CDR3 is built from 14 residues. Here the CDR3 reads CASSFGQTNEKLFF. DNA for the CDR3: TGTGCCAGCAGTTTCGGACAGACTAATGAAAAACTGTTTTTT.

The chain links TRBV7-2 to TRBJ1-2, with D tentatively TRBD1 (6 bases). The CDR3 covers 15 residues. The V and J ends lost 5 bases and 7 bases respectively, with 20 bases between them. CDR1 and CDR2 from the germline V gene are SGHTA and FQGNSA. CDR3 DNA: TGTGCCAGCAGCCCAAGGGGGGGCGGAGGACTTGGCTACACCTTC. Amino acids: CASSPRGGGGLGYTF.

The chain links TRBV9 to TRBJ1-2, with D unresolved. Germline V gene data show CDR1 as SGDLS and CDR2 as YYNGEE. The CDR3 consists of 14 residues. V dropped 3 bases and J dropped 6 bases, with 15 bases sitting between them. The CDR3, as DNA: TGTGCCAGCAGCGAACACGGAGTAGGAGATGGCTACACCTTC. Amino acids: CASSEHGVGDGYTF.

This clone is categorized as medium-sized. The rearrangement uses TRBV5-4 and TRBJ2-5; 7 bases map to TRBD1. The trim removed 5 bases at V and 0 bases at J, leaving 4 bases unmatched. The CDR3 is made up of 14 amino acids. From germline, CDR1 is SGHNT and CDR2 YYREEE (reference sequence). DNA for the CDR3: TGTGCCAGCAGGTCCGGGACAGACCAAGAGACCCAGTACTTC. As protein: CASRSGTDQETQYF.

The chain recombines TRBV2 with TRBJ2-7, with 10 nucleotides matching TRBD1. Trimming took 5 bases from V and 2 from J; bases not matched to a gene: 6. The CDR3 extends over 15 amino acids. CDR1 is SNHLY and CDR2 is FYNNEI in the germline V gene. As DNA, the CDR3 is TGTGCCAGCAGTTCCGACAGGGGGCAAGCCTACGAGCAGTACTTC. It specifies CASSSDRGQAYEQYF.

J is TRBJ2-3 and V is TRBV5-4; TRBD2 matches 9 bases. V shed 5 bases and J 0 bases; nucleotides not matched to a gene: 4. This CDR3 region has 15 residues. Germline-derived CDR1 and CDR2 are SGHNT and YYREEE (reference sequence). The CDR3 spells CASRPLAGSTDTQYF. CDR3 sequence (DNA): TGTGCCAGCAGGCCACTAGCGGGTAGCACAGATACGCAGTATTTT.

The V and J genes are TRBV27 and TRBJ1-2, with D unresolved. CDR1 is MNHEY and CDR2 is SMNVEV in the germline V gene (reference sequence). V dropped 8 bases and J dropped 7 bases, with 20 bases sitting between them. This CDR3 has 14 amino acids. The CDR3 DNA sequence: TGTGCCAGCTCATACTCGGGGATATCGGGTGGCTACACCTTC. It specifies CASSYSGISGGYTF.

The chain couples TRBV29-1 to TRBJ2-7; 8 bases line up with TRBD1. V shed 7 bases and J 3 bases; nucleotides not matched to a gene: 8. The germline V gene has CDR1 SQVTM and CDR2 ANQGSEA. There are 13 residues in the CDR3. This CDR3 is CSASGGRDYEQYF. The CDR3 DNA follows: TGCAGCGCCTCAGGGGGCCGGGACTACGAGCAGTACTTC.

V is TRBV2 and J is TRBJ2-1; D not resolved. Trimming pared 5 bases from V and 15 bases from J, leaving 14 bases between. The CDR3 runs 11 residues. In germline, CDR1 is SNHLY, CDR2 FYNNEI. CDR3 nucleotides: TGTGCCAGCAGTTTACTACGTTTGGCGTTCTTC. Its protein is CASSLLRLAFF. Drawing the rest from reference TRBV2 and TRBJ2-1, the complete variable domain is EPEVTQTPSHQVTQMGQEVILRCVPISNHLYFYWYRQILGQKVEFLVSFYNNEISEKSEIFDDQFSVERPDGSNFTLKIRSTKLEDSAMYFCASSLLRLAFFGPGTRLTVL.

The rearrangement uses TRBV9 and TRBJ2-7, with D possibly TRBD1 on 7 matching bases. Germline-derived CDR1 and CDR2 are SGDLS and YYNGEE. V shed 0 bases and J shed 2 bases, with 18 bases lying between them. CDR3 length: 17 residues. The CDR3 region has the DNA TGTGCCAGCAGCGTAGGATTTTGGGGGGACAGAACCTACGAGCAGTACTTC. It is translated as CASSVGFWGDRTYEQYF.

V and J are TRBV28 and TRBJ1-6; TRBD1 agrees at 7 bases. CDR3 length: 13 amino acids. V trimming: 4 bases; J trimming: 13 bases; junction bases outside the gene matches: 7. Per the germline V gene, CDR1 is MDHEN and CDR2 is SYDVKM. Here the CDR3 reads CASSSDRADPLHF. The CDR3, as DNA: TGTGCCAGCAGTTCCGACAGGGCCGATCCCCTCCACTTT.

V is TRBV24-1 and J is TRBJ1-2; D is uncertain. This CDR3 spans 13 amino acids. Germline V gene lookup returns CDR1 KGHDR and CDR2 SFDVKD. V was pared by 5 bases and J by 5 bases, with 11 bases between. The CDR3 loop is CATSGTTGYGYTF. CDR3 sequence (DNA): TGTGCCACCAGTGGAACTACCGGTTATGGCTACACCTTC.

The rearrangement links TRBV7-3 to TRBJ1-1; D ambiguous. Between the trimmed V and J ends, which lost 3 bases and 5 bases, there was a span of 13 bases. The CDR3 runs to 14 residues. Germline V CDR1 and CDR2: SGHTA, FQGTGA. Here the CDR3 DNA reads TGTGCCAGCAGCTTTTCTGAAATCGGGACTGAAGCTTTCTTT. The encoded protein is CASSFSEIGTEAFF.